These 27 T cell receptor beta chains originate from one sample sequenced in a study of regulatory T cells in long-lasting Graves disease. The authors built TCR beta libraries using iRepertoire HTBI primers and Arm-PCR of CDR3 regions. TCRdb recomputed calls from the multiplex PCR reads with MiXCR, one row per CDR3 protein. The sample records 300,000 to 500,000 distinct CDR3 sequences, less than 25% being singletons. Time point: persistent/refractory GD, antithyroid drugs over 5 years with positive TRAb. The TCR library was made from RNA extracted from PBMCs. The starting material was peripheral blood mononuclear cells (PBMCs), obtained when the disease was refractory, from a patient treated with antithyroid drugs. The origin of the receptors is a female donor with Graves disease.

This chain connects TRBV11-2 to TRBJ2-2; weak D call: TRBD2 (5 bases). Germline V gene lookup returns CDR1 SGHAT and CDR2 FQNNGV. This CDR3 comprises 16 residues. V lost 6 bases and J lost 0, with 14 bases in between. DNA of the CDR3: TGTGCCAGCAGGCGAGTGAGGGCCGCGAACACCGGGGAGCTGTTTTTT. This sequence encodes CASRRVRAANTGELFF.

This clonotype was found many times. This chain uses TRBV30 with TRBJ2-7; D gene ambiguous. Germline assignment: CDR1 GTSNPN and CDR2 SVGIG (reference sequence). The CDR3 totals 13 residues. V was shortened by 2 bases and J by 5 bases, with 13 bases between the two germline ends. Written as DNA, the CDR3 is TGTGCCTGGAGTTGGAAAGGCGTGGACGAGCAGTACTTC. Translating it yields CAWSWKGVDEQYF.

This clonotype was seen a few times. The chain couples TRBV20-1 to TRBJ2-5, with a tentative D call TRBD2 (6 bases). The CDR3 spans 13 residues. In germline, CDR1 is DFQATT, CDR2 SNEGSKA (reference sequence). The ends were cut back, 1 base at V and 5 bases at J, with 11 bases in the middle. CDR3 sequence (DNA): TGCAGTGCTAGAGTGGGGGGTGGGGAGACCCAGTACTTC. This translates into CSARVGGGETQYF.

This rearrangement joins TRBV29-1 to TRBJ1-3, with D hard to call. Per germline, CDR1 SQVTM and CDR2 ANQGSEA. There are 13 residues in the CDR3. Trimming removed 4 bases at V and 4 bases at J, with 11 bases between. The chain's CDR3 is CSVGSLMGNTIYF. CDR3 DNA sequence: TGCAGCGTTGGATCCCTGATGGGAAACACCATATATTTT. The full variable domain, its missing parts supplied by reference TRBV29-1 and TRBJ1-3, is SAVISQKPSRDICQRGTSLTIQCQVDSQVTMMFWYRQQPGQSLTLIATANQGSEATYESGFVIDKFPISRPNLTFSTLTVSNMSPEDSSIYLCSVGSLMGNTIYFGEGSWLTVV.

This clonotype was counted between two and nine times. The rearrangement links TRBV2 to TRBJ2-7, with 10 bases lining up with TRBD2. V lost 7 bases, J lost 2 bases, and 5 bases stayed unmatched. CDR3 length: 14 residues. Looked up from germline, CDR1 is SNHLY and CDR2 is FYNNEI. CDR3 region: CASTRTSGPYEQYF. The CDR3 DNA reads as TGTGCCAGCACTCGGACTAGCGGCCCCTACGAGCAGTACTTC. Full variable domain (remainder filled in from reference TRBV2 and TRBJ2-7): EPEVTQTPSHQVTQMGQEVILRCVPISNHLYFYWYRQILGQKVEFLVSFYNNEISEKSEIFDDQFSVERPDGSNFTLKIRSTKLEDSAMYFCASTRTSGPYEQYFGPGTRLTVT.

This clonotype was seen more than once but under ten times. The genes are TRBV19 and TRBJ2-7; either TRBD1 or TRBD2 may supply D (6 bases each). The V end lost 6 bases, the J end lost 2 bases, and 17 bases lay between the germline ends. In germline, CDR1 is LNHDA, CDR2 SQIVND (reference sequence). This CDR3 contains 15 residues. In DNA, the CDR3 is TGTGCCAGTAGCCTCGGAGGGGGGCAGACCTACGAGCAGTACTTC. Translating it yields CASSLGGGQTYEQYF.

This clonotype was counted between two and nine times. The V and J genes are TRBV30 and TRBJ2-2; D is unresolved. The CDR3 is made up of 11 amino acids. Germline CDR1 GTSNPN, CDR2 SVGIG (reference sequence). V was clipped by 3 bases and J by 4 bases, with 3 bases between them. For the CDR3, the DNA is TGTGCCTGGAGCGCCACCGGGGAGCTGTTTTTT. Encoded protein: CAWSATGELFF.

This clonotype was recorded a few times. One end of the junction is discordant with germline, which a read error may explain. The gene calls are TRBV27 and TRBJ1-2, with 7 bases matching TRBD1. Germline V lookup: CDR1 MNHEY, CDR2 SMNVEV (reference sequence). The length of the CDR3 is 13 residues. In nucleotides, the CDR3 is TGTGCCAGCAGTCCACAGGGGAGGGATGGTTACACCTTC. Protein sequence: CASSPQGRDGYTF.

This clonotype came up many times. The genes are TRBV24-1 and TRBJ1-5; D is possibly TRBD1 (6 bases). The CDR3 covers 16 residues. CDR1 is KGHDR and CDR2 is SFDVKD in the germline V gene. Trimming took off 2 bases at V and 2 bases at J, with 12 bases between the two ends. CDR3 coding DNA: TGTGCCACCAGTGATTCGGGGGCGCGGGGCAATCAGCCCCAGCATTTT. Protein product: CATSDSGARGNQPQHF.

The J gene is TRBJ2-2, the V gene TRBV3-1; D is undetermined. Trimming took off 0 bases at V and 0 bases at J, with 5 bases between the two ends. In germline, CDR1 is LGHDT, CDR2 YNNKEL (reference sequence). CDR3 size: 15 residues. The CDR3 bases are TGTGCCAGCAGCCAAGAGGCCCCGAACACCGGGGAGCTGTTTTTT. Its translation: CASSQEAPNTGELFF.

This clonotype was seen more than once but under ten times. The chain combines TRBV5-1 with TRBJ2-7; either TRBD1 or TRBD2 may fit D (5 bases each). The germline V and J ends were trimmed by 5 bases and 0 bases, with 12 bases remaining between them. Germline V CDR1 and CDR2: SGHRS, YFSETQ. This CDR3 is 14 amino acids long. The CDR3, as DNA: TGCGCCAGCAGAGCCGGGACGGACTCCTACGAGCAGTACTTC. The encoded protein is CASRAGTDSYEQYF. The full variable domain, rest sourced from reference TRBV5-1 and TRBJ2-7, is KAGVTQTPRYLIKTRGQQVTLSCSPISGHRSVSWYQQTPGQGLQFLFEYFSETQRNKGNFPGRFSGRQFSNSRSEMNVSTLELGDSALYLCASRAGTDSYEQYFGPGTRLTVT.

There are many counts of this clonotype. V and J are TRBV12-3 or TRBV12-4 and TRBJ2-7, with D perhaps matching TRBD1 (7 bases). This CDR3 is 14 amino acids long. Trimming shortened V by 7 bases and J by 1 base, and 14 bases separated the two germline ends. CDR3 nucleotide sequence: TGTGCCAGCACCTTGGGGGGACAGTCCTACGAGCAGTACTTC. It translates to CASTLGGQSYEQYF.

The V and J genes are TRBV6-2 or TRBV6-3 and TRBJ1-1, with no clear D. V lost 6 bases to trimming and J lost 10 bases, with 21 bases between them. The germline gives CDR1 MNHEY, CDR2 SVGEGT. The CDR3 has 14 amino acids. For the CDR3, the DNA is TGTGCCAGCAGCTCCATTTCAGGCACGGCGGGAGCTTTCTTT. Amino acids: CASSSISGTAGAFF.

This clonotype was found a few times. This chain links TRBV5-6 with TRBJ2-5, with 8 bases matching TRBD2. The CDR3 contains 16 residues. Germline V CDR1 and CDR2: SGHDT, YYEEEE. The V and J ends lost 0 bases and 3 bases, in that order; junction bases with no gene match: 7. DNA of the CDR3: TGTGCCAGCAGCTTGGGTATGGGACTAGAAGAAGAGACCCAGTACTTC. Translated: CASSLGMGLEEETQYF.

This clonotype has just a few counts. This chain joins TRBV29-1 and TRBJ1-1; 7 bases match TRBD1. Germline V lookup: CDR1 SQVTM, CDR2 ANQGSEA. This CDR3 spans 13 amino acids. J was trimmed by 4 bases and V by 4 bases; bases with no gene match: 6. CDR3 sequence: CSVVQGVSTEAFF. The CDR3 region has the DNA TGCAGCGTTGTTCAGGGGGTAAGCACTGAAGCTTTCTTT.

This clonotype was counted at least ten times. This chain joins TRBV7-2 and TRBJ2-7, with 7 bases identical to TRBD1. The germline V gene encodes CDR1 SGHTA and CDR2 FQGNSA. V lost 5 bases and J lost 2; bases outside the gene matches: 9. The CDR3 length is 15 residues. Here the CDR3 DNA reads TGTGCCAGCAGCCGACGAGGACAGGAGACCTACGAGCAGTACTTC. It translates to CASSRRGQETYEQYF.

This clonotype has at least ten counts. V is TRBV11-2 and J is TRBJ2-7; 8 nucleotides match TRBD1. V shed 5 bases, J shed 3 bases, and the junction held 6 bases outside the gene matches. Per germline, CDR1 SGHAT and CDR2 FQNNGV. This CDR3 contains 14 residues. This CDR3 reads CASSRDRQIYEQYF. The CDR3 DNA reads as TGTGCCAGCAGCCGGGACAGGCAGATCTACGAGCAGTACTTC.

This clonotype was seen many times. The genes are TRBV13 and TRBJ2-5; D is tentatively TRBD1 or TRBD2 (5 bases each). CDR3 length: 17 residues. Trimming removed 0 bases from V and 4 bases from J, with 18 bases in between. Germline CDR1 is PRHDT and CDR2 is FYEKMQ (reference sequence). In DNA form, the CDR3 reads TGTGCCAGCAGCTTAGGCCGGGGCAGGGAAGGGGTAGAGACCCAGTACTTC. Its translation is CASSLGRGREGVETQYF. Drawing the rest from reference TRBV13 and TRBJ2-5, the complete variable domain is AAGVIQSPRHLIKEKRETATLKCYPIPRHDTVYWYQQGPGQDPQFLISFYEKMQSDKGSIPDRFSAQQFSDYHSELNMSSLELGDSALYFCASSLGRGREGVETQYFGPGTRLLVL.

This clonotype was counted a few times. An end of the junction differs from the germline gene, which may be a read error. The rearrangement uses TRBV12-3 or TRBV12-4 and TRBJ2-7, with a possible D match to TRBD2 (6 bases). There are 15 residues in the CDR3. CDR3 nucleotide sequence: TGTGCCAACAGTTTAGTTGCGGGAATGCGCTACGAGCAGTACTTC. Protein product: CANSLVAGMRYEQYF.

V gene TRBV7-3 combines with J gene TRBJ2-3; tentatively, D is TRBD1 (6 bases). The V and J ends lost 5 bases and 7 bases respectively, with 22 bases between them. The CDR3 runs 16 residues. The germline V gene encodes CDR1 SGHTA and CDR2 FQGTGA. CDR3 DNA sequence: TGTGCCAGCAGCATAAACCTCACCGGGACAACTCATACGCAGTATTTT. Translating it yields CASSINLTGTTHTQYF.

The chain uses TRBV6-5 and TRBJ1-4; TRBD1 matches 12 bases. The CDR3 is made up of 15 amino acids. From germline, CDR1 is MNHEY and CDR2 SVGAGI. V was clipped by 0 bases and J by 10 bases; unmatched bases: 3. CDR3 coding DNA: TGTGCCAGCAGTTACTCCGGGACAGGGGGCGGAAAACTGTTTTTT. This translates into CASSYSGTGGGKLFF.

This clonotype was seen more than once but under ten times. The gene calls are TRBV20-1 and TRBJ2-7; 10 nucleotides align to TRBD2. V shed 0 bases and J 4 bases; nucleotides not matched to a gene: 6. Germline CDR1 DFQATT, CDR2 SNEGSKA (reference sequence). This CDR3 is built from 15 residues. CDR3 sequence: CSARDSGRGAYEQYF. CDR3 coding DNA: TGCAGTGCTAGAGACAGCGGGAGGGGAGCTTACGAGCAGTACTTC.

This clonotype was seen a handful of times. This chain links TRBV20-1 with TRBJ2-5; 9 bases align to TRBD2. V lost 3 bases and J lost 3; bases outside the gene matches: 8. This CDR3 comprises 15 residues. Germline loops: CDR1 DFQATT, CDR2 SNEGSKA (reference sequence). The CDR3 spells CSASWSGRTEETQYF. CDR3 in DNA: TGCAGTGCTAGTTGGAGCGGGAGGACGGAAGAGACCCAGTACTTC.

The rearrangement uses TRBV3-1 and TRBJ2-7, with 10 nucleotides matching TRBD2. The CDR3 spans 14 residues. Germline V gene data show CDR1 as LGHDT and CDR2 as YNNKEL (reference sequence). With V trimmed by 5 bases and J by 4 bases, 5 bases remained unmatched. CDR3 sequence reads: CASSYMTSGYEQYF. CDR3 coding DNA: TGTGCCAGCAGCTATATGACTAGCGGGTACGAGCAGTACTTC.

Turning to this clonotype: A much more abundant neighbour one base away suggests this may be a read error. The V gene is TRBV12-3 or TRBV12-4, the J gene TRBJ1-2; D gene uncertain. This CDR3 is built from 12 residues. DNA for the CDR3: TGTGCCAGCAGCCGAGTATACTATGGCTACGCCTTC. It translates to CASSRVYYGYAF.

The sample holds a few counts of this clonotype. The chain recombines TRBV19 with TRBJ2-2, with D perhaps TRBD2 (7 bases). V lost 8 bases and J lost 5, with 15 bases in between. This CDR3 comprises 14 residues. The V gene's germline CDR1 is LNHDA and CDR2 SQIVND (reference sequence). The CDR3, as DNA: TGTGCCAGTCTTACAGGGAGGGGTACCGGGGAGCTGTTTTTT. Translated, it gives CASLTGRGTGELFF.

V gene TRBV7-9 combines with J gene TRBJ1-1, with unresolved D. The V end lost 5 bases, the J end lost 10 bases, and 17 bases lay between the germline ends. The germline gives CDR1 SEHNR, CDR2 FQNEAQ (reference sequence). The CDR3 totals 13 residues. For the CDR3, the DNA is TGTGCCAGCAGCCCCTATACGCGGACCGGAGCTTTCTTT. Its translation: CASSPYTRTGAFF.